These 2 T cell receptor beta chains share one sample of origin, sequenced in a study of PD-1 blockade in classical Hodgkin lymphoma. The sample's time point: cycle 4 day 1 (C4D1), after five to seven weeks of nivolumab. All trial patients relapsed after autologous stem cell transplantation. Clones were read by immunoSEQ multiplex PCR, and TCRdb kept only the in-frame ones, dropping some. The sample has some 16,000 clones, about four fifths seen once. Sequenced here: peripheral blood mononuclear cells (PBMCs), sampled before the fourth cycle of nivolumab. All receptors derive from a human donor with classical Hodgkin lymphoma.

CDR3 sequence: CASSDDILIDTQYF. The CDR3 region has the DNA TGTGCCAGCAGCGACGATATTCTAATAGATACGCAGTATTTT. The rearrangement links TRBV6-6 to TRBJ2-3; no reliable D call. Germline CDR1 reads MNHNY; CDR2 reads SVGAGI (reference sequence). V lost 6 bases and J 5 bases, leaving 15 bases between the germline ends. The CDR3 is 14 amino acids.

The rearrangement joins TRBV9 to TRBJ1-2, with D unclear. CDR1 SGDLS and CDR2 YYNGEE come from the germline V gene. This CDR3 is built from 13 residues. V gave up 2 bases and J gave up 1 base, with 6 bases separating them. In nucleotides, the CDR3 is TGTGCCAGCAGCGTGTCGGGTAACTATGGCTACACCTTC. Its translation: CASSVSGNYGYTF.